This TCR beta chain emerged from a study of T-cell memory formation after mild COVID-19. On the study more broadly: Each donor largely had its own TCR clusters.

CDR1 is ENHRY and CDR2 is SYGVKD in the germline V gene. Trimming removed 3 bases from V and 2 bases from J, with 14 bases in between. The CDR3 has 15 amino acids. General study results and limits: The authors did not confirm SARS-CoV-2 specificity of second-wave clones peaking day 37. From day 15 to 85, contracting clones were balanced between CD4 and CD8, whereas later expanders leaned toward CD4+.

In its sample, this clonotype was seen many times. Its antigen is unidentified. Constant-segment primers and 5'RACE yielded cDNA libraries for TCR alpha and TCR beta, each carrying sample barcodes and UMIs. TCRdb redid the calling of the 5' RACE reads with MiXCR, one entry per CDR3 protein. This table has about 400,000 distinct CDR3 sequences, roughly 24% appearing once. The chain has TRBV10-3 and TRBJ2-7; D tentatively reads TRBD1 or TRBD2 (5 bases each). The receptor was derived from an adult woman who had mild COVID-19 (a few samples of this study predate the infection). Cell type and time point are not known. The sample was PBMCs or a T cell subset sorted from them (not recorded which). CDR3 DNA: TGTGCCATCAGTGATCTCGGGACCTTCACCTACGAGCAGTACTTC. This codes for CAISDLGTFTYEQYF.